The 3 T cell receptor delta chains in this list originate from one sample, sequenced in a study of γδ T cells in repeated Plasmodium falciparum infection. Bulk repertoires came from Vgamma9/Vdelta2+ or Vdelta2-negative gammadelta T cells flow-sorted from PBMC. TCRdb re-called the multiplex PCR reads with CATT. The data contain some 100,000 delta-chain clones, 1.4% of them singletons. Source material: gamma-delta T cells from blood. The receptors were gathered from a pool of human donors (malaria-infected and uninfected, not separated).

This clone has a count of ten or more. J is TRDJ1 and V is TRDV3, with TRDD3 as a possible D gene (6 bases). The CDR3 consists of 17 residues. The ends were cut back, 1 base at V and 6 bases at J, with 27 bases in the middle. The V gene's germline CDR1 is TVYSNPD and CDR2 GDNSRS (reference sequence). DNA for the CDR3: TGTGCCTTTACCCTACGCTACGTTCCGTCGGGGGGAAATAAACTCATCTTT. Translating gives CAFTLRYVPSGGNKLIF.

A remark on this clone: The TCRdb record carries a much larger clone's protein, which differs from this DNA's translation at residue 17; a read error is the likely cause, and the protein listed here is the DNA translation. This CDR3 is CAYRSHFLHRGYSFYTNKLIF. The CDR3 DNA follows: TGTGCTTATAGGAGCCACTTCCTACATCGGGGATACTCCTTTTACACCAATAAACTCATCTTT. The genes are TRAV38-2/DV8 and TRDJ1; perhaps D is TRDD2 or TRDD3 (8 bases each). The J gene was missing in TCRdb and was found by matching the end of the DNA to germline. CDR3 length: 21 residues. Germline lookup yields CDR1 TSESDYY and CDR2 QEAYKQQN.

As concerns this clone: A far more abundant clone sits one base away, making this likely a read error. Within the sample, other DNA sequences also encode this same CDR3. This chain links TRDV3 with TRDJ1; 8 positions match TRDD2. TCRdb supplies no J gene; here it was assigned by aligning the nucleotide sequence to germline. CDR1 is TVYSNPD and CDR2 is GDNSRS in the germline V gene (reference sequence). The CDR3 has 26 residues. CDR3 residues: CAFSSVHTSYTRRVDIPRYDTDKLIF. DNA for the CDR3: TGTGCTTTTAGCTCCGTCCATACTTCCTACACACGGAGGGTGGACATACCCAGATATGACACCGATAAACTCATCTTT.